A single sample is the source of the 13 T cell receptor beta chains below, sequenced in a study of T cells in women clearing cervical HPV infection. Clones were read by immunoSEQ multiplex PCR, and TCRdb kept only the in-frame ones, dropping some. Here the sample table reports approximately 16,000 clones. Sequencing used blood buffy coat. The receptors were sampled from a woman between 18 and 70 years old with a cervical HPV16 infection that either progressed to CIN3+ or cleared (not recorded which).

A remark on this clone: The CDR3 is cut off 3 residues early in the read; its end comes from the germline J gene. The chain combines TRBV5-6 with TRBJ1-1, with D hard to call. V was cut by 6 bases and J by 1 base, with 13 bases left in between. CDR1 SGHDT and CDR2 YYEEEE come from the germline V gene. The CDR3 consists of 14 residues. CDR3: CASNRPGRNTEAFF. The CDR3 DNA, read in part, is TGTGCCAGCAACCGCCCAGGTCGGAACACTGAA. The full variable domain, completed using reference TRBV5-6 and TRBJ1-1, is DAGVTQSPTHLIKTRGQQVTLRCSPKSGHDTVSWYQQALGQGPQFIFQYYEEEERQRGNFPDRFSGHQFPNYSSELNVNALLLGDSALYLCASNRPGRNTEAFFGQGTRLTVV.

Details on this clone: Read sequence stops 3 residues before the CDR3 end, and the germline J gene provides the missing end. The chain uses TRBV19 and TRBJ2-7, with 10 bases matching TRBD1. Germline values: CDR1 LNHDA, CDR2 SQIVND (reference sequence). The trim removed 6 bases at V and 4 bases at J, leaving 6 bases unmatched. This CDR3 spans 14 amino acids. The CDR3 loop reads CASRPGQGFYEQYF. The DNA read from the CDR3 is TGTGCCAGTAGACCGGGACAGGGGTTTTACGAG.

With respect to this clone: The read is 3 residues too short to cover the CDR3 end, so that end is filled in from the germline J gene. This rearrangement joins TRBV6-4 to TRBJ2-1, with D possibly TRBD2 on 5 matching bases. The CDR3 extends over 15 amino acids. Germline V gives CDR1 MRHNA, CDR2 SNTAGT. V lost 5 bases, J lost 0 bases, and 11 bases lay in between. The CDR3 loop is CASSLTLASYNEQFF. CDR3 bases read: TGTGCCAGCAGTCTCACGCTAGCCTCCTACAATGAG.

Partial CDR3 DNA: TGCAGTGCTAGAGGGACTAGCGGATACAATGAG. Encoded protein: CSARGTSGYNE. The whole CDR3 protein is CSARGTSGYNEQFF. The chain joins TRBV20-1 to TRBJ2-1; TRBD2 aligns across 10 bases. The read stops 3 residues short of the end of the CDR3; the missing end is completed from the germline J gene. Germline V lookup: CDR1 DFQATT, CDR2 SNEGSKA (reference sequence). V dropped 1 base and J dropped 4; count of bases not matched to a gene: 1. This CDR3 is 14 amino acids long.

Details on this clone: The DNA ends 3 residues before the CDR3 does, and the rest of the CDR3 is filled in from the germline J gene. The chain uses TRBV19 and TRBJ2-1; perhaps TRBD2 as D (5 bases). CDR3 length: 13 amino acids. V lost 7 bases to trimming and J lost 9 bases, with 16 bases between them. In germline, CDR1 is LNHDA, CDR2 SQIVND (reference sequence). The CDR3 bases that were read are TGTGCCAGTAAATTCGGCAATCGGGGTGAG. It yields the protein CASKFGNRGE. The complete CDR3 reads CASKFGNRGEQFF.

In regard to this clone: Read coverage stops 3 residues before the CDR3 terminus; the germline J gene supplies the remainder. The chain is built from TRBV28 and TRBJ1-5; D is undetermined. In germline, CDR1 is MDHEN, CDR2 SYDVKM. The CDR3 contains 16 residues. The V and J ends lost 5 bases and 3 bases respectively, with 17 bases between them. The CDR3: CASSPRYPGSNQPQHF. The sequenced part of the CDR3 DNA is TGTGCCAGCAGTCCACGTTACCCCGGGTCCAATCAGCCC. The variable domain in full, with the rest retrieved from reference TRBV28 and TRBJ1-5, is DVKVTQSSRYLVKRTGEKVFLECVQDMDHENMFWYRQDPGLGLRLIYFSYDVKMKEKGDIPEGYSVSREKKERFSLILESASTNQTSMYLCASSPRYPGSNQPQHFGDGTRLSIL.

Judged by frequency, this clone is medium-sized. The missing CDR3 end, 3 residues past where the read stops, is filled in from the germline J gene. V is TRBV2 and J is TRBJ1-2; 9 bases line up with TRBD1. Germline V gene sequence: CDR1 SNHLY, CDR2 FYNNEI. The length of the CDR3 is 12 residues. The part of the CDR3 DNA that was read is TGTGCCAGCAGACAGGGGGCGAGGGGC. Translating gives CASRQGARG. The whole CDR3 region reads CASRQGARGYTF.

About this clone itself: Read sequence stops 3 residues before the CDR3 end, and the germline J gene provides the missing end. The chain employs TRBV12-3 or TRBV12-4 and TRBJ1-4, with 8 nucleotides matching TRBD1. The ends lost 6 bases at V and 4 bases at J; junction bases unmatched: 7. The CDR3 consists of 15 residues. CDR3 sequence reads: CASRSGTGSNEKLFF. Incomplete CDR3 DNA: TGTGCCAGCAGATCGGGGACAGGTAGTAATGAAAAA.

For this clone: Coverage ceases 3 residues before the CDR3 finishes, and the germline J gene fills in the end. The V call is TRBV2, the J call TRBJ1-6, with 10 bases identical to TRBD1. V lost 3 bases, J lost 7 bases, and 6 bases stayed unmatched. Germline loops: CDR1 SNHLY, CDR2 FYNNEI. This CDR3 is built from 16 residues. The sequenced part of the CDR3 DNA is TGTGCCAGCAGTGACTCAGGGACAGGGGAGAATTCACCC. Translating it yields CASSDSGTGENSP. The CDR3 as a whole reads CASSDSGTGENSPLHF.

Remarks on this clone: Read data end 3 residues before the CDR3 end; the end is taken from the germline J gene. The chain recombines TRBV20-1 with TRBJ2-1; 8 bases fit TRBD2. Germline V gene sequence: CDR1 DFQATT, CDR2 SNEGSKA (reference sequence). The J segment lost 5 bases and the V segment lost 5 bases, leaving 2 bases of the junction unmatched. The CDR3 has 12 residues. The CDR3 bases that were read are TGCAGTGCTGAGCGGGAGAACAATGAG. It translates to CSAERENNE. The entire CDR3 protein reads CSAERENNEQFF.

Remarks on this clone: The junction does not match germline at one end; this may be a read error. The DNA read from the CDR3 is TGCAACGTTAAGCGGGGGGGCACAGATACG. Protein product: CNVKRGGTDT. The whole CDR3 reads CNVKRGGTDTQYF. The chain links TRBV29-1 to TRBJ2-3; TRBD2 matches 9 bases. The CDR3 goes on 3 residues after the read ends, and that part is filled in from the germline J gene. CDR1 and CDR2 (germline): SQVTM, ANQGSEA. This CDR3 is built from 13 residues.

As for this clone: The read stops 3 residues short of the end of the CDR3; the missing end is completed from the germline J gene. This chain links TRBV2 with TRBJ2-7; 10 nucleotides align to TRBD2. From germline, CDR1 is SNHLY and CDR2 FYNNEI. The CDR3 loop spans 16 amino acids. Trimming took 3 bases from V and 3 from J; bases not matched to a gene: 8. The part of the CDR3 DNA that was read is TGTGCCAGCAGTGACAACAGCGGGGGGGCCTACTACGAG. It encodes CASSDNSGGAYYE. The CDR3 as a whole reads CASSDNSGGAYYEQYF. Drawing the rest from reference TRBV2 and TRBJ2-7, the complete variable domain is EPEVTQTPSHQVTQMGQEVILRCVPISNHLYFYWYRQILGQKVEFLVSFYNNEISEKSEIFDDQFSVERPDGSNFTLKIRSTKLEDSAMYFCASSDNSGGAYYEQYFGPGTRLTVT.

As to this clone: The missing CDR3 end, 3 residues past where the read stops, is filled in from the germline J gene. The chain couples TRBV6-1 to TRBJ2-2; 8 bases align to TRBD1. Germline V gene sequence: CDR1 MNHNS, CDR2 SASEGT. Trimming cost V 1 base and J 2 bases; bases outside gene matches: 9. The CDR3 is 18 amino acids. The CDR3 loop is CASSEVVVDRVNTGELFF. The covered CDR3 bases are TGTGCCAGCAGTGAAGTGGTGGTGGACAGGGTAAACACCGGGGAG.